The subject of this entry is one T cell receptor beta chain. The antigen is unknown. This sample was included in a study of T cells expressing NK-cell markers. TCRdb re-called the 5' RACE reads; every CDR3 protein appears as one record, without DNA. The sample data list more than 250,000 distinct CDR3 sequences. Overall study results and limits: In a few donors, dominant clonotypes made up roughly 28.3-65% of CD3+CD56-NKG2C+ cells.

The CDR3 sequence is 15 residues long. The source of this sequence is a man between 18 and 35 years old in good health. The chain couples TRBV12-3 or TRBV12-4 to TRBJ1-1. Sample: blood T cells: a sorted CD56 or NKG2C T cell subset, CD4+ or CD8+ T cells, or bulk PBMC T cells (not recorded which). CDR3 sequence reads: CASSGGRRMNTEAFF.